Listed below are T cell receptor beta chains from one sample, sequenced in a study of CXCR3-negative and CXCR3-positive naive CD8 T cells. TCRdb processed the 5' RACE reads again and assigns one entry to each CDR3 protein, with no DNA. This sample's clone table lists 70,000 to 100,000 distinct CDR3 sequences. Specimen: naive CXCR3- CD8+ T cells from blood. Receptors originate from a human donor in good health. Some clones in this sample may be carry-over from other donors' samples. Both conserved end residues are part of each CDR3. The order of the fields is V gene, J gene, CDR3 protein.

TRBV2	TRBJ2-7	CASREGPGLYEQYF
TRBV6-5	TRBJ2-7	CASSYRPESYEQYF
TRBV18	TRBJ1-1	CASSPPTGHTEAFF
TRBV4-1	TRBJ1-2	CASSQMGQGDYGYTF
TRBV7-9	TRBJ2-7	CTSSGSGEYEQYF
TRBV7-9	TRBJ2-2	CASSGRDRDPGELFF
TRBV7-6	TRBJ1-1	CASSPSTDMNTEAFF
TRBV5-1	TRBJ1-5	CASSPEGGSNQPQHF
TRBV14	TRBJ2-3	CASSHLAGLGTDTQYF
TRBV12-3/TRBV12-4	TRBJ2-1	CASSYLAGPSYNEQFF
TRBV7-2	TRBJ2-7	CASSLVFRGLSVYEQYF
TRBV15	TRBJ2-3	CATSRDPLSADTQYF
TRBV29-1	TRBJ2-1	CGSGALANEQFF
TRBV9	TRBJ2-1	CASISGLAGENEQFF
TRBV29-1	TRBJ2-5	CSVEGSGDFLAQYF
TRBV29-1	TRBJ1-1	CSVGTYTEAFF
TRBV6-2/TRBV6-3	TRBJ1-2	CASSLDRLYGYTF
TRBV29-1	TRBJ1-1	CSVEGEGANFGEAFF
TRBV29-1	TRBJ2-1	CSVEGGPGQGYNEQFF
TRBV29-1	TRBJ2-7	CSVQRTTGTYEQYF
TRBV28	TRBJ1-5	CASSRGRSGNQPQHF
TRBV6-6	TRBJ1-2	CASRGKPGQDNYGYTF
TRBV6-5	TRBJ2-2	CASSYSDFDTGELFF
TRBV20-1	TRBJ1-1	CSAIKENTEAFF
TRBV7-2	TRBJ2-7	CASRVGSEQYF
TRBV20-1	TRBJ2-1	CSARDRTSGYNEQFF
TRBV5-1	TRBJ1-2	CASSLEWEGYGYTF
TRBV20-1	TRBJ1-1	CSARAGKGGTEAFF
TRBV12-3/TRBV12-4	TRBJ1-5	CASSLYGIRQPQHF
TRBV7-9	TRBJ2-6	CASSLVGSNSGANVLTF
TRBV4-3	TRBJ2-5	CASSSGQGGLQETQYF
TRBV7-9	TRBJ2-1	CASSLGGWGGPYNEQFF
TRBV27	TRBJ1-1	CASSLGGNEAFF
TRBV9	TRBJ2-7	CASSVGQGLREQYF
TRBV7-9	TRBJ2-7	CASSLIPSGSYEQYF
TRBV2	TRBJ2-5	CASSESPGTSEETQYF
TRBV15	TRBJ2-5	CATSRYEGQQETQYF
TRBV5-6	TRBJ2-2	CASSFKGNTGELFF
TRBV9	TRBJ2-7	CASSPLGRGAYEQYF
TRBV14	TRBJ1-2	CASSQVTAPFYGYTF
TRBV29-1	TRBJ2-3	CNAAPAGEEDTQYF
TRBV29-1	TRBJ2-5	CSDDIRGLGETQYF
TRBV7-9	TRBJ1-1	CASSLEGVWDEAFF